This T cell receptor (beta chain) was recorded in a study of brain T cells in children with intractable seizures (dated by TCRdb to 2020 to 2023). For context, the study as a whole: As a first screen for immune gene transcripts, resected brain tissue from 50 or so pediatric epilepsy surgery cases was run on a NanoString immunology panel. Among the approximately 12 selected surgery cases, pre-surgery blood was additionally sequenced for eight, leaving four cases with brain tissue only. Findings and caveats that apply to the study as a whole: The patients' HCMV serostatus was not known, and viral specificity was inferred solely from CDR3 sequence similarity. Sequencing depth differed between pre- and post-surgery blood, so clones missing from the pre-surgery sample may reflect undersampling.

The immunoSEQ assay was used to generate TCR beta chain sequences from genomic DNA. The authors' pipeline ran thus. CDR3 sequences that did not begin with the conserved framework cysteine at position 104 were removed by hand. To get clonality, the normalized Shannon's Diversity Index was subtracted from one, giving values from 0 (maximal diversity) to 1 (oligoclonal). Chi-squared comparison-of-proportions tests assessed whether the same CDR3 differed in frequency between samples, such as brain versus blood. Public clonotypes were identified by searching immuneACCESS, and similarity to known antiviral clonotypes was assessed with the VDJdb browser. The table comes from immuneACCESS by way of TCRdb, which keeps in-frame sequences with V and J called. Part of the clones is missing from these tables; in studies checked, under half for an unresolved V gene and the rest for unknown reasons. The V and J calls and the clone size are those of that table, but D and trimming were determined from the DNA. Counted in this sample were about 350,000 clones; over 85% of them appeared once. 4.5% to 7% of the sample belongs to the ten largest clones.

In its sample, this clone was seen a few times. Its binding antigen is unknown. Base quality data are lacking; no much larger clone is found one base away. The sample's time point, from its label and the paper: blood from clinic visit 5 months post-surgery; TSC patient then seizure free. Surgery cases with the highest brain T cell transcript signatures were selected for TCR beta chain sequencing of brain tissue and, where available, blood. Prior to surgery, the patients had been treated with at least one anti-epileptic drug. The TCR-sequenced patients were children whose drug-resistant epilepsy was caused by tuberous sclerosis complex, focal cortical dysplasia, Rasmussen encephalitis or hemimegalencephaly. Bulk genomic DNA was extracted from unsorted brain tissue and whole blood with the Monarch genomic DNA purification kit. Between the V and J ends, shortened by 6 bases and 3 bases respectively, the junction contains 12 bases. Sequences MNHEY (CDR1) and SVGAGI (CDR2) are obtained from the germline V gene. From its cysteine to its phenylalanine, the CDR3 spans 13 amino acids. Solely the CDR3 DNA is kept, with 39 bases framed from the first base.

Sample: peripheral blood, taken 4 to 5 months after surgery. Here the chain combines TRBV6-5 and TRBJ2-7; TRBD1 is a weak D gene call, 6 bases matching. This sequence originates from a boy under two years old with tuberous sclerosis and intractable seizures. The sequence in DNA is TGTGCCAGCAGACAGGGACCAAGCTACGAGCAGTACTTC. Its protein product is CASRQGPSYEQYF.